This entry concerns a single TCR beta chain. Its antigen is unknown. This sample was included in a study of T cell responses to AZD1222 COVID-19 vaccine. Whole-study findings and limits: Sampling that yielded the repertoires occurred only after the peak T cell response. Two doses of AZD1222 preceded a rise in Spike-specific TCR breadth and depth. Most donors were white British, females outnumbered males, and clonal diversity was possibly underestimated.

CDR3 length: 14 amino acids. V lost 8 bases, J lost 4 bases, and 15 bases lay in between. Germline V gene data show CDR1 as MNHNY and CDR2 as SVGAGI (reference sequence). The table came from immunoSEQ multiplex PCR; TCRdb's copy has only in-frame clones and leaves some out. The table shows roughly 120,000 clones, with over 85% occurring only once. The V and J genes are TRBV6-6 and TRBJ2-1, with TRBD1 as a possible D gene (5 bases). This specimen consisted of peripheral blood, obtained on day 0 of AZD1222 vaccination. The receptor comes from an adult in good health. The CDR3 here is CASYDREIYNEQFF. CDR3 nucleotides: TGTGCCAGCTACGACAGAGAGATTTACAATGAGCAGTTCTTC.